The sample holds one count of the clone carrying this T cell receptor (beta chain). Its antigen is not identified. Genes here carry mouse names. The missing CDR3 end, 1 residue past where the read stops, is filled in from the germline J gene. The data were obtained in a study of tissue T cells after allogeneic stem cell transplantation. General study findings and limits: The patient cohort was small and clinically heterogeneous, with limited sampling depth. Motif-based clustering found tissue-specific repertoire signatures shared across patients, though few clones were shared. TCR repertoires tracked anatomic similarity, regardless of disease or transplant status.

Sequencing of TCRbeta CDR3 at survey depth gave sequences and template counts. Sequenced by immunoSEQ multiplex PCR; TCRdb stores in-frame clones only, minus some. The sample has about 48,000 clones; over 65% are singletons. Germline V gene lookup returns CDR1 NSQYPW and CDR2 LRSPGD (reference sequence). The CDR3 contains 16 residues. The J segment lost 5 bases and the V segment lost 4 bases, leaving 6 bases of the junction unmatched. The origin of this receptor is a pool of C57BL/6 mice in good health. The material sequenced was sorted cells pooled from one or two spleens. The rearrangement joins TRBV1 to TRBJ2-5; 13 nucleotides agree with TRBD2. Incomplete CDR3 DNA: TGCACCTGCAGTGGGACTGGGGGGGCGGTGGGAGACACCCAGTAC. Translated, it gives CTCSGTGGAVGDTQY. In full, the CDR3 reads CTCSGTGGAVGDTQYF. Full variable domain (remainder filled in from reference TRBV1 and TRBJ2-5): VTLLEQNPRWRLVPRGQAVNLRCILKNSQYPWMSWYQQDLQKQLQWLFTLRSPGDKEVKSLPGADYLATRVTDTELRLQVANMSQGRTLYCTCSGTGGAVGDTQYFGPGTRLLVL.